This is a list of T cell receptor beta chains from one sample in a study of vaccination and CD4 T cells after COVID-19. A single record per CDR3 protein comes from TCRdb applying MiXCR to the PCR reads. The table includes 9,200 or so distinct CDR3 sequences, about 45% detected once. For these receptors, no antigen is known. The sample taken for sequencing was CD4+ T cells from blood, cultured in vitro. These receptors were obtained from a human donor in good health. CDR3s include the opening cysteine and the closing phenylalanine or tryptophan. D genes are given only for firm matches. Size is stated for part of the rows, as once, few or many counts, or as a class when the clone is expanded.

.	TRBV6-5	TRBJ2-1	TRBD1	CASSYRTGRYNEQFF	TGTGCCAGCAGTTATCGGACAGGGAGGTACAATGAGCAGTTCTTC
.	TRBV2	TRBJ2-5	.	CASSARRGVKGETQYF	TGTGCCAGCAGTGCGAGGAGGGGGGTGAAAGGAGAGACCCAGTACTTC
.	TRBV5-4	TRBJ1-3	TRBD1	CASSADRAGTIYF	TGTGCCAGCAGCGCGGACAGGGCCGGCACCATATATTTT
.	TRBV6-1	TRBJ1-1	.	CASRTTGRTEAFF	TGTGCCAGCAGGACAACAGGGAGGACTGAAGCTTTCTTT
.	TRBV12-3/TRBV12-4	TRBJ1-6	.	CASSLDPLGQSPLHF	TGTGCCAGCAGTTTAGATCCCCTCGGGCAATCACCCCTCCACTTT
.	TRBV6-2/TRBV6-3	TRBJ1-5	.	CASSRTVNNQPQHF	TGTGCCAGCAGTCGGACCGTTAACAATCAGCCCCAGCATTTT
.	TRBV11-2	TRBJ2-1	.	CASSPGAAYNEQFF	TGTGCCAGCAGCCCAGGGGCGGCCTACAATGAGCAGTTCTTC
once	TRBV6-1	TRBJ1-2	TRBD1	CASRRTGIANYGYTF	TGTGCCAGCAGGCGGACAGGGATTGCTAACTATGGCTACACCTTC
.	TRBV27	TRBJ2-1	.	CASSFLGEQFF	TGTGCCAGCAGTTTTCTAGGTGAGCAGTTCTTC
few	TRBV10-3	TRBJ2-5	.	CAISEGRGLETQYF	TGTGCCATCAGTGAGGGTCGCGGGTTAGAGACCCAGTACTTC
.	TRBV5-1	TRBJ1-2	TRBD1	CASSLGDRPYYGYTF	TGCGCCAGCAGCTTGGGGGACAGGCCGTACTATGGCTACACCTTC
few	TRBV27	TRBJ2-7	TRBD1	CASSLAGQGSSYEQYF	TGTGCCAGCAGTTTGGCCGGACAGGGGTCCTCCTACGAGCAGTACTTC
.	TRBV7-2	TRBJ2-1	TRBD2	CASSSRLAGAPNNEQFF	TGTGCCAGCAGCTCGAGACTAGCGGGGGCACCGAACAATGAGCAGTTCTTC
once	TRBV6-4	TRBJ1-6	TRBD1	CASSDQGGNSPLHF	TGTGCCAGCAGTGATCAGGGGGGTAATTCACCCCTCCACTTT
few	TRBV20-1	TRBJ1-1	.	CSASSGLTEAFF	TGCAGTGCTAGCTCAGGGTTGACTGAAGCTTTCTTT
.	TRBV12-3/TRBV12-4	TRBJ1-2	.	CASSPSQGGYTF	TGTGCCAGCAGTCCCTCTCAAGGAGGCTACACCTTC
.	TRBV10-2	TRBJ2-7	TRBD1	CASRPGQGSYEQYF	TGCGCCAGCAGGCCGGGACAGGGAAGCTACGAGCAGTACTTC
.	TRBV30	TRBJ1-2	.	CARSVGQGSGYTF	TGTGCCCGGAGTGTCGGCCAGGGCTCTGGCTACACCTTC
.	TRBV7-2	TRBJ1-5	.	CASSLYGTSNQPQHF	TGTGCCAGCAGCCTATACGGGACAAGCAATCAGCCCCAGCATTTT
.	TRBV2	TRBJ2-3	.	CASSGTWTPDTQYF	TGTGCCAGCAGTGGTACGTGGACCCCAGATACACAGTATTTT
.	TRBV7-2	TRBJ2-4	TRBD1	CASSLVGTGLAEAKNIQYF	TGTGCCAGCAGCTTAGTGGGGACAGGCCTCGCGGAGGCCAAAAACATTCAGTACTTC
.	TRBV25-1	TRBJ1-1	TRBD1	CASSESPQGAMGTEAFF	TGTGCCAGCAGTGAGTCTCCCCAGGGGGCCATGGGTACTGAAGCTTTCTTT
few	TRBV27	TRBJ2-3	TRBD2	CASRQLGRPDTQYF	TGTGCCAGCAGGCAACTCGGGAGGCCCGATACGCAGTATTTT
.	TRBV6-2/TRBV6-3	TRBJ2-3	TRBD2	CASSYSRTSGQPTDTQYF	TGTGCCAGCAGTTACTCACGGACTAGCGGACAACCCACAGATACGCAGTATTTT
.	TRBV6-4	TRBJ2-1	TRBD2	CASSEYDLAGANEQFF	TGTGCCAGCAGTGAATACGACTTGGCGGGAGCCAATGAGCAGTTCTTC
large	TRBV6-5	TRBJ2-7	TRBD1	CASSLTGQGPHEQYF	TGTGCCAGCAGTTTGACGGGACAGGGTCCCCACGAGCAGTACTTC
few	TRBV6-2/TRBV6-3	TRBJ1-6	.	CASRPSGGDNSPLHF	TGTGCCAGCAGGCCCAGCGGGGGCGATAATTCACCCCTCCACTTT
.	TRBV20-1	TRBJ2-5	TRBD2	CSAGRAGLAIQETQYF	TGCAGTGCAGGGAGGGCGGGACTAGCTATCCAAGAGACCCAGTACTTC
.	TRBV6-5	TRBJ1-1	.	CASSYSAGGSGTEAFF	TGTGCCAGCAGTTACTCGGCGGGGGGCTCGGGGACTGAAGCTTTCTTT
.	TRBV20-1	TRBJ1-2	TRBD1	CSAFPRGGDDYGYTF	TGCAGTGCTTTTCCCAGGGGGGGCGACGACTATGGCTACACCTTC
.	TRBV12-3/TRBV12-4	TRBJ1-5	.	CASSLRGYQPQHF	TGTGCCAGCAGTTTAAGAGGGTATCAGCCCCAGCATTTT
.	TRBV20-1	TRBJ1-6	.	CSARVDYNSPLHF	TGCAGTGCTAGAGTAGATTATAATTCACCCCTCCACTTT
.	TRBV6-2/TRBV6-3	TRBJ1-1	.	CASSNPGTEAFF	TGTGCCAGCAGTAACCCGGGGACTGAAGCTTTCTTT
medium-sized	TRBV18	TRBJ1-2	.	CASSPEGAYGYTF	TGTGCCAGCTCACCAGAAGGGGCCTATGGCTACACCTTC
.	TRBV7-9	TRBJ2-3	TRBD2	CASSLTTSGSTDTQYF	TGTGCCAGCAGCCTCACGACTAGCGGGAGCACAGATACGCAGTATTTT
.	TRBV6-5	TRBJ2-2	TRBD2	CASSYFRGGAGTGELFF	TGTGCCAGCAGTTACTTCCGGGGGGGCGCGGGCACCGGGGAGCTGTTTTTT
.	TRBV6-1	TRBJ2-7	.	CASSESGRVEQYF	TGTGCCAGCAGTGAATCTGGGCGGGTCGAGCAGTACTTC